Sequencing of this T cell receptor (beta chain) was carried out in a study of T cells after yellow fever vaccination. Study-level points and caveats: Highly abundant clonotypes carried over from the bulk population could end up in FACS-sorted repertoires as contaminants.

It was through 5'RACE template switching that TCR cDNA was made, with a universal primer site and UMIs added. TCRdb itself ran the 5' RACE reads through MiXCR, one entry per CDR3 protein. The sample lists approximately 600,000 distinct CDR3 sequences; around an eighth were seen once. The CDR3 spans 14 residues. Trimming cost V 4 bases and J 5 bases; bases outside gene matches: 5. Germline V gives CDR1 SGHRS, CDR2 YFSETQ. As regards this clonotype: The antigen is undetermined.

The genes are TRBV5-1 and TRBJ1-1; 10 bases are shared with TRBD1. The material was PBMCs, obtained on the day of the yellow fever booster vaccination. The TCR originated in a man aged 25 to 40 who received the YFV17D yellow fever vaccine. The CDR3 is CASSQTGGRTEAFF. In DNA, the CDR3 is TGCGCCAGCAGCCAGACAGGGGGCCGTACTGAAGCTTTCTTT.